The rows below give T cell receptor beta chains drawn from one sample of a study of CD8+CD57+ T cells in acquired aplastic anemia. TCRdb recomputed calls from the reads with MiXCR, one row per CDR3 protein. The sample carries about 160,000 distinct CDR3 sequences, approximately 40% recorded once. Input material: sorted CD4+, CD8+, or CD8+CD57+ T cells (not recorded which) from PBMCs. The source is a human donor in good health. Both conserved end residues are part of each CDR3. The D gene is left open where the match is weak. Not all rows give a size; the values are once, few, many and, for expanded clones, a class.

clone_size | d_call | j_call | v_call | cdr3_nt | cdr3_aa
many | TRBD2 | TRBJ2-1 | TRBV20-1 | TGCAGTGCTCGGCCCCCCCGGGGGGACGTATACAATGAGCAGTTCTTC | CSARPPRGDVYNEQFF
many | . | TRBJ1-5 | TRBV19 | TGTGCCAGTAGTATGGCCGGGGCAGGGTCGTATCAGCCCCAGCATTTT | CASSMAGAGSYQPQHF
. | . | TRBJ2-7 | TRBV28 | TGTGCCAGCAGTGGCACCGGGACTCGTAAATACGAGCAGTACTTC | CASSGTGTRKYEQYF
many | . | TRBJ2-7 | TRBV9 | TGTGCCAGCAGCGTAGATCCGGACCTGGGCGAGCAGTACTTC | CASSVDPDLGEQYF
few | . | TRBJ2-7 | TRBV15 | TGTGCCACCAGCAGAGGATTAGGGGTGACCTCCTACGAGCAGTACTTC | CATSRGLGVTSYEQYF
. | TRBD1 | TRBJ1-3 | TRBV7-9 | TGTGCCGGCAGCCGGCAGGGGGCTACTGGAAACACCATATATTTT | CAGSRQGATGNTIYF
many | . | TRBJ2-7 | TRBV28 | TGTGCCAGCAGGACAGGAATTGGAAGCTACGAGCAGTACTTC | CASRTGIGSYEQYF
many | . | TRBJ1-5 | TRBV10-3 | TGTGCCATCCGGGACAACAATCAGCCCCAGCATTTT | CAIRDNNQPQHF
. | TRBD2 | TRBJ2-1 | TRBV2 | TGTGCCAGTAGTAGTCTAGCGGGGTCGTGGAATGAGCAGTTCTTC | CASSSLAGSWNEQFF
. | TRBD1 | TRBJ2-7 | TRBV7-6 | TGTGCCAGCAGCTCTGGACAGGGGGCTGACTACGAGCAGTACTTC | CASSSGQGADYEQYF
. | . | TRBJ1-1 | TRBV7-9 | TGTGCCAGCAGCTTAAGTACGGACACTGAAGCTTTCTTT | CASSLSTDTEAFF
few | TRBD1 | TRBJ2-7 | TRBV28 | TGTGCCAGCACCCCCTTACATTGGACAGGGTTGGGCGAGCAGTACTTC | CASTPLHWTGLGEQYF
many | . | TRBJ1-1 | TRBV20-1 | TGCAGTGCACCCGACAGTAAGTCTGAAGCTTTCTTT | CSAPDSKSEAFF
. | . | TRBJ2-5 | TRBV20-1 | TGCAGTGCTAGTACGGACCTCGGCGGCGAGACCCAGTACTTC | CSASTDLGGETQYF